This T cell receptor (beta chain) was retrieved from a study of regulatory T cells in long-lasting Graves disease. Arm-PCR of CDR3 regions and iRepertoire HTBI primers were used to build TCR beta libraries. In TCRdb, the multiplex PCR reads were re-called with MiXCR into one record per CDR3 protein. The sample records hundreds of thousands of distinct CDR3 sequences, 16% being singletons. This CDR3 is built from 13 residues. Germline lookup yields CDR1 MNHNS and CDR2 SASEGT. Trimming removed 7 bases from V and 2 bases from J, with 9 bases in between. Indicated time point: newly diagnosed GD, antithyroid drugs for less than 3 months. PBMC-extracted RNA yielded the TCR library. In its sample, this clonotype was seen many times. This sample also belongs to another study, concerning T cells in Graves' hyperthyroidism and ophthalmopathy. That study adds: HTBI primers were employed in a first-round RT-PCR of the TCR CDR3. Blood also held most thyroid clonotypes expanded beyond 0.001.

This chain joins TRBV6-1 and TRBJ2-1, with D possibly called TRBD1 or TRBD2 (5 bases each). The sample here was peripheral blood mononuclear cells (PBMCs), taken at new diagnosis, from a patient treated with antithyroid drugs. The origin of this receptor is a man aged 40-49 years with Graves disease. CDR3 region: CASMWGTYNEQFF. CDR3 nucleotide sequence: TGTGCCAGCATGTGGGGGACCTACAATGAGCAGTTCTTC.